Listed here is a single T cell receptor (beta chain). The data stem from a study of T cells in Graves' hyperthyroidism and ophthalmopathy. TCR beta CDR3 regions were amplified from RNA. A set of HTBI primers served as the primers for a first-round RT-PCR of the TCR CDR3. Each CDR3 protein is one row after TCRdb ran MiXCR on the multiplex PCR reads. The sample contains under 350,000 distinct CDR3 sequences, about 20% of which appear only once. Per germline, CDR1 LNHDA and CDR2 SQIVND (reference sequence). CDR3 length: 13 residues. Unmatched junction bases numbered 2, after V lost 5 bases and J lost 1 base.

Material: blood. This TCR was recovered from a woman in her 50s with Graves' hyperthyroidism. The chain links TRBV19 to TRBJ2-7, with 7 bases matching TRBD1. DNA for the CDR3: TGTGCCAGTAGTGGGACAGTTTCCTACGAGCAGTACTTC. Translating it yields CASSGTVSYEQYF.